The following is a T cell receptor beta chain sequence with its context. The antigen is unknown. The data belong to a study of cytomegalovirus exposure and HLA in healthy donors. Study results and caveats: Rarity characterized most TCR sequences, yet some public TCRs appeared in many donors.

Germline V lookup: CDR1 SGDLS, CDR2 YYNGEE. V lost 3 bases, J lost 3 bases, and 7 bases stayed unmatched. This CDR3 contains 15 residues. Healthy bone marrow donors made up the donors. Both 60 Vbeta primers and 13 Jbeta primers went into the PCR. Sequencing was performed with immunoSEQ multiplex PCR; in TCRdb, only in-frame clones are kept and a portion is missing. The sample holds 120,000 to 150,000 clones, 77% seen once. This receptor was identified in a female donor in good health and CMV-seronegative. The rearrangement joins TRBV9 to TRBJ1-1, with 8 bases that match TRBD1. Sequences were obtained from PBMCs. The chain's CDR3 is CASSGKTGADTEAFF. The CDR3 DNA follows: TGTGCCAGCAGCGGAAAGACAGGGGCGGACACTGAAGCTTTCTTT.